The source of this T cell receptor (beta chain) is a study of shared clonotypes between healthy human individuals. Background on the study: With ages of 18 to 49, the donors were a couple of women and three men.

Study results and caveats: The study found lower generation probabilities in non-shared clonotypes than in those shared by all four donors.

About this clone itself: What it binds is not known.

CD45RO-negative CD8 cells positively selected for CCR7 made up the naive population, which excluded terminally differentiated effector memory CD45RA+ cells. Healthy and HIV-negative, the adult donors had no recent acute infections or vaccinations. Trimming removed 2 bases at V and 3 bases at J, with 7 bases between. From germline, CDR1 is MNHEY and CDR2 SMNVEV (reference sequence). CDR3 length: 13 amino acids. Sequencing was performed with immunoSEQ multiplex PCR; in TCRdb, only in-frame clones are kept and a portion is missing. The data show about 2.1 million clones, 93% seen once. The chain uses TRBV27 and TRBJ1-1; D is ambiguous. The TCR originated in a young man in good health. Some clones in this sample may be carry-over from other donors' samples. The specimen was naive CD8+ T cells from PBMCs. CDR3: CASSLAVDTEAFF. The CDR3 nucleotides read TGTGCCAGCAGTTTAGCTGTGGACACTGAAGCTTTCTTT.